One and the same sample provided the 22 T cell receptor beta chains below, sequenced in a study of metastatic and nonmetastatic thyroid tumors. TCRdb re-clonotyped the PCR reads via MiXCR. The profile shows around 65,000 clones, 13% to 15% of them singletons. Every patient underwent thyroid surgery untreated. Source material: blood. The source of these receptors is a male donor with papillary thyroid cancer or a benign thyroid nodule (not recorded which). Some clones in this sample may be carry-over from other donors' samples.

This clone has only a few counts. V usage is TRBV12-3 or TRBV12-4 and J usage is TRBJ1-6; D call uncertain. The CDR3 consists of 16 residues. Between the trimmed V and J ends, which lost 2 bases and 5 bases, there was a span of 13 bases. CDR3 DNA sequence: TGTGCCAGCAGTTTAAGGGAGGTGGTGGATAATTCACCCCTCCACTTT. This sequence encodes CASSLREVVDNSPLHF.

This clone was picked up many times. The CDR3 spells CASSEYPNTGELFF. Written as DNA, the CDR3 is TGTGCCAGCAGTGAATATCCGAACACCGGGGAGCTGTTTTTT. The chain employs TRBV25-1 and TRBJ2-2; D unclear. Germline V lookup: CDR1 MGHDK, CDR2 SYGVNS. This CDR3 has 14 amino acids. Trimming removed 0 bases at V and 0 bases at J, with 2 bases between.

This rearrangement joins TRBV20-1 to TRBJ2-7, with TRBD2 matching over 11 bases. The CDR3 length is 19 residues. CDR1 and CDR2 from the germline V gene are DFQATT and SNEGSKA (reference sequence). V lost 2 bases, J lost 2 bases, and 17 bases stayed unmatched. The CDR3 is CSARYPDRRVLAGAYEQYF. In nucleotides, the CDR3 is TGCAGTGCTAGATACCCGGACAGGAGGGTACTAGCGGGAGCCTACGAGCAGTACTTC.

This clone was recorded many times. The DNA of the CDR3 is TGCGCCAGCAGTGAAGGGGGTCGGTTCAATGAGCAGTTCTTC. This sequence encodes CASSEGGRFNEQFF. The V gene is TRBV10-1, the J gene TRBJ2-1; TRBD1 is a possible D gene (6 bases). Germline assignment: CDR1 WNHNN and CDR2 SYGVQD (reference sequence). The V gene lost 3 bases and the J gene lost 6 bases, with 12 bases spanning the gap. The CDR3 totals 14 residues.

This clone was counted at least ten times. The J gene is TRBJ2-2, the V gene TRBV7-9, with D possibly matching TRBD1 (6 bases). Germline V gene sequence: CDR1 SEHNR, CDR2 FQNEAQ (reference sequence). This CDR3 region has 15 residues. Trimming left V 3 bases short and J 1 base short, with 9 bases between. In DNA form, the CDR3 reads TGTGCCAGCAGCTTTCAGGGGTGGAACACCGGGGAGCTGTTTTTT. It codes for CASSFQGWNTGELFF.

This clone was recorded a few times. One junction end disagrees with the germline gene, perhaps due to a read error. The chain carries TRBV6-1 and TRBJ1-2; TRBD1 is a possible D gene (5 bases). Germline V CDR1 and CDR2: MNHNS, SASEGT. The CDR3 is made up of 13 amino acids. The DNA of the CDR3 is TGTGCCAACAGTTTAGGGGTTCACTATGGCTACAACTTC. Residues: CANSLGVHYGYNF.

This clone occurred many times. The V call is TRBV6-2 or TRBV6-3, the J call TRBJ2-1; D gene ambiguous. The germline CDR1 and CDR2 sequences are MNHEY and SVGEGT. Trimming took 5 bases from V and 6 from J, leaving 14 bases between them. The CDR3 extends over 14 amino acids. In DNA, the CDR3 is TGTGCCAGCAGTCAACGGTACTTAGGCAATGAGCAGTTCTTC. Translation gives CASSQRYLGNEQFF.

Only a few counts were recorded for this clone. A read error may produce the germline difference seen at one junction end. The V call is TRBV24-1, the J call TRBJ2-2; tentative D call: TRBD2 (5 bases). The CDR3 extends over 16 amino acids. Germline CDR1 and CDR2: KGHDR and SFDVKD. The CDR3 loop is CATSDSGRSNTGELFF. For the CDR3, the DNA is TGTGCCACCAGTGACTCGGGAAGGTCGAACACCGGGGAGCTGTTCTTT.

The CDR3 DNA is TGTGCCAGCAAGTCACCGAACACCGGGGAGCTGTTTTTT. This translates into CASKSPNTGELFF. The chain recombines TRBV25-1 with TRBJ2-2; D not resolved. V was clipped by 7 bases and J by 0 bases, with 6 bases between them. The V gene's germline CDR1 is MGHDK and CDR2 SYGVNS. This CDR3 comprises 13 residues.

This clone appeared once. A much larger clone differs from this one at a single base, so this may be a read error. This same CDR3 is encoded by further DNA sequences in the sample. The V and J genes are TRBV5-4 and TRBJ2-3, with D possibly matching TRBD1 (5 bases). In germline, CDR1 is SGHNT, CDR2 YYREEE (reference sequence). There are 12 residues in the CDR3. Trimming left V 8 bases short and J 5 bases short, with 12 bases between. Here the CDR3 reads CASRQPGDTQYF. The DNA of the CDR3 is TGTGCCAGTAGACAGCCCGGAGATACGCAGTATTTT.

This clone was found many times. The chain combines TRBV12-3 or TRBV12-4 with TRBJ2-5, with a tentative D call TRBD2 (6 bases). CDR3 length: 15 residues. V dropped 6 bases and J dropped 5 bases, with 19 bases sitting between them. CDR3: CASREGTGPRETQYF. The CDR3 region has the DNA TGTGCCAGCAGGGAGGGGACGGGTCCACGGGAGACCCAGTACTTC.

CDR3 protein: CASSSYREQYF. The CDR3 coding sequence is TGTGCCAGCAGTTCGTACAGGGAGCAGTACTTC. The chain employs TRBV6-2 or TRBV6-3 and TRBJ2-7, with D tentatively TRBD1 (5 bases). Germline CDR1 is MNHEY and CDR2 is SVGEGT. Trimming cost V 4 bases and J 7 bases, with 8 bases left between them. The CDR3 contains 11 residues.

There are many counts of this clone. The CDR3 nucleotides read TGTGCCAGCAGCTTATGGGCGGGAGGGCCGACCTACGAGCAGTACTTC. Translation gives CASSLWAGGPTYEQYF. The chain uses TRBV7-2 and TRBJ2-7; 9 bases line up with TRBD2. The germline CDR1 and CDR2 sequences are SGHTA and FQGNSA. Germline trimming cut 2 bases from V and 2 bases from J; bases unmatched to any gene: 7. The CDR3 has 16 residues.

At least ten counts were recorded for this clone. The genes are TRBV12-3 or TRBV12-4 and TRBJ1-1, with 9 bases identical to TRBD1. J gave up 10 bases and V 2 bases, and 8 bases lay outside the gene matches. The CDR3 length is 14 residues. Here the CDR3 reads CASSLSGQGRRAFF. CDR3 coding DNA: TGTGCCAGCAGTTTATCGGGACAGGGAAGGAGAGCTTTCTTT.

In nucleotides, the CDR3 is TGCGCCAGCAGCTTACAGGGGGCTTACGAGCAGTACTTC. This codes for CASSLQGAYEQYF. This rearrangement joins TRBV5-1 to TRBJ2-7, with 9 nucleotides matching TRBD1. The CDR3 has 13 amino acids. V trimming: 2 bases; J trimming: 4 bases; junction bases outside the gene matches: 1. The germline V gene encodes CDR1 SGHRS and CDR2 YFSETQ.

This clone was counted between two and nine times. A read error may explain this, as a much larger clone is one base away. J is TRBJ2-3 and V is TRBV4-1, with D possibly matching TRBD1 (6 bases). Germline V gene sequence: CDR1 MGHRA, CDR2 YSYEKL. The CDR3 contains 17 residues. Between the trimmed V and J ends, which lost 0 bases and 7 bases, there was a span of 20 bases. The CDR3 region has the DNA TGCGCCAGCAGCCAAGAGCCCCCAGGGGCACAGGCATATACGCAGTATTTT. It translates to CASSQEPPGAQAYTQYF.

Ten or more counts support this clone. The same CDR3 also results from other DNA sequences found in this sample. The chain has TRBV30 and TRBJ2-1, with no clear D. The CDR3 sequence is 11 residues long. V lost 0 bases and J lost 6, with 3 bases in between. Germline V CDR1 and CDR2: GTSNPN, SVGIG (reference sequence). The CDR3 spells CAWSVSNEQFF. For the CDR3, the DNA is TGTGCCTGGAGTGTAAGCAATGAGCAGTTCTTC.

This clone came up a few times. It may be a read error: a sequence one base away is much more abundant. This chain links TRBV7-6 with TRBJ2-3; the D gene is possibly TRBD2 (6 bases). The CDR3 totals 11 residues. Germline V gene data show CDR1 as SGHVS and CDR2 as FNYEAQ. In nucleotides, the CDR3 is TGTGCTATTGGGGGACTGGATACGCAGTATTTT. It encodes CAIGGLDTQYF.

Many counts were recorded for this clone. This chain joins TRBV7-2 and TRBJ1-4; no reliable D call. The germline V and J ends were trimmed by 1 base and 7 bases, with 7 bases remaining between them. Germline CDR1 is SGHTA and CDR2 is FQGNSA. The CDR3 is made up of 13 amino acids. The CDR3 DNA reads as TGTGCCAGCAGCTTAGGGCGGGCTGAAAAACTGTTTTTT. Protein sequence: CASSLGRAEKLFF.

This clone was picked up many times. The CDR3 DNA follows: TGTGCCAGCAGACCGACAGGGGGAATCACTGAAGCTTTCTTT. Translated, it gives CASRPTGGITEAFF. The chain couples TRBV27 to TRBJ1-1, with 9 positions matching TRBD1. V trimming: 6 bases; J trimming: 4 bases; junction bases outside the gene matches: 6. This CDR3 has 14 amino acids. Germline V gene sequence: CDR1 MNHEY, CDR2 SMNVEV (reference sequence).

Many counts were recorded for this clone. This chain joins TRBV6-1 and TRBJ2-7, with no clear D. The germline CDR1 and CDR2 sequences are MNHNS and SASEGT. The CDR3 contains 13 residues. V was trimmed by 6 bases and J by 4 bases, leaving 13 bases between them. The CDR3 DNA sequence: TGTGCCAGCAGCACCCAGGCTGAATACGAGCAGTACGTC. As protein: CASSTQAEYEQYV.

Details on this clone: Compared with germline, one end of the junction differs, possibly owing to a read error. V usage is TRBV28 and J usage is TRBJ1-5; unclear D gene. Looked up from germline, CDR1 is MDHEN and CDR2 is SYDVKM. This CDR3 region has 17 residues. CDR3 amino acids: CASSSRWLTDSNRPQHF. The CDR3 nucleotides read TGTGCCAGCAGTTCACGGTGGTTGACCGACTCCAATCGGCCCCAGCATTTT.